These 24 T cell receptor beta chains were sequenced from one sample in a study of T cells after yellow fever vaccination. One entry per CDR3 protein results from TCRdb running MiXCR on the 5' RACE reads. The top ten clones hold 0.65% to 0.9% of a sample with under 250,000 distinct CDR3 sequences, about 7% of them seen once. The input for sequencing was CD4+ T cells sorted from PBMCs, taken 15 days after the yellow fever booster vaccination. Every receptor here comes from a man in his thirties or forties who received the YFV17D yellow fever vaccine.

In its sample, this clonotype was seen many times. The J gene is TRBJ2-1, the V gene TRBV21-1; TRBD2 was called by the table and not checked on the DNA. TRBV21-1 is a documented pseudogene. The CDR3 runs 19 residues. The CDR3 reads CASSKRPTSSGLSYNEQFF. DNA of the CDR3: TGTGCCAGCAGCAAAAGGCCCACTTCTAGCGGCCTTTCCTACAATGAGCAGTTCTTC.

This clonotype has at least ten counts. The V and J genes are TRBV7-2 and TRBJ2-7; 9 nucleotides match TRBD1. There are 14 residues in the CDR3. After removal of 5 bases from V and 4 bases from J, the junction contained 6 bases not matched to a gene. Germline V gene data show CDR1 as SGHTA and CDR2 as FQGNSA. The CDR3 DNA follows: TGTGCCAGCAGCCCGGCCGGACAGGGGTACGAGCAGTACTTC. This encodes CASSPAGQGYEQYF. The full variable domain, its missing parts supplied by reference TRBV7-2 and TRBJ2-7, is GAGVSQSPSNKVTEKGKDVELRCDPISGHTALYWYRQSLGQGLEFLIYFQGNSAPDKSGLPSDRFSAERTGGSVSTLTIQRTQQEDSAVYLCASSPAGQGYEQYFGPGTRLTVT.

The chain combines TRBV6-2 or TRBV6-3 with TRBJ2-1; TRBD2 matches at 7 bases. This CDR3 has 19 amino acids. V shed 5 bases and J 2 bases; nucleotides not matched to a gene: 18. Germline CDR1 and CDR2: MNHEY and SVGEGT. The CDR3 is CASSLSWGDPSGTYNEQFF. The CDR3 nucleotides are TGTGCCAGCAGTCTCTCTTGGGGGGACCCTAGCGGTACCTACAATGAGCAGTTCTTC.

The rearrangement uses TRBV19 and TRBJ2-5, with D perhaps assigned TRBD1 or TRBD2 (5 bases each). Between the trimmed V and J ends, which lost 3 bases and 4 bases, there was a span of 12 bases. Germline CDR1 and CDR2: LNHDA and SQIVND (reference sequence). CDR3 length: 14 residues. CDR3 in DNA: TGTGCCAGTAGTATTGGGGGTGGAGCAGAGACCCAGTACTTC. It translates to CASSIGGGAETQYF.

The chain is built from TRBV29-1 and TRBJ2-5; 7 bases agree with TRBD2. V lost 2 bases, J lost 0 bases, and 6 bases stayed unmatched. The CDR3 extends over 15 amino acids. The germline gives CDR1 SQVTM, CDR2 ANQGSEA. The CDR3: CSVERGSLYQETQYF. The CDR3 DNA follows: TGCAGCGTTGAACGCGGGAGCCTGTACCAAGAGACCCAGTACTTC.

The table lists this clonotype with many counts. V and J are TRBV20-1 and TRBJ2-1; 9 bases fit TRBD2. Trimming removed 6 bases from V and 5 bases from J; junction bases left unmatched: 8. Germline V gene data show CDR1 as DFQATT and CDR2 as SNEGSKA (reference sequence). The CDR3 runs 14 residues. The CDR3 DNA reads TGCAGTGCCTTTGGGACTAGCAGAAACAATGAGCAGTTCTTC. It specifies CSAFGTSRNNEQFF.

The V and J genes are TRBV5-4 and TRBJ2-3; D might be TRBD1 (6 bases). CDR3 length equals 16 residues. V was trimmed by 0 bases and J by 1 base, leaving 12 bases between them. Germline V gene data show CDR1 as SGHNT and CDR2 as YYREEE (reference sequence). The CDR3 DNA reads as TGTGCCAGCAGCTTGGTTGGGACAACCGGCACAGATACGCAGTATTTT. Protein sequence: CASSLVGTTGTDTQYF. Filled out from reference TRBV5-4 and TRBJ2-3, the complete variable domain reads ETGVTQSPTHLIKTRGQQVTLRCSSQSGHNTVSWYQQALGQGPQFIFQYYREEENGRGNFPPRFSGLQFPNYSSELNVNALELDDSALYLCASSLVGTTGTDTQYFGPGTRLTVL.

The sample holds many counts of this clonotype. This CDR3 is CASSLSGLAGDTGELFF. CDR3 DNA sequence: TGTGCCAGCAGCTTGTCGGGACTAGCGGGAGACACCGGGGAGCTGTTTTTT. The chain recombines TRBV7-7 with TRBJ2-2; TRBD2 matches at 14 bases. Germline loops: CDR1 SSHAT, CDR2 FNYEAQ (reference sequence). V was clipped by 3 bases and J by 3 bases; unmatched bases: 3. The CDR3 extends over 17 amino acids.

This clonotype has a count of ten or more. The chain uses TRBV11-3 and TRBJ2-1; 8 bases agree with TRBD2. Per germline, CDR1 SGHNT and CDR2 YENEEA. The CDR3 contains 16 residues. The J segment lost 9 bases and the V segment lost 3 bases, leaving 13 bases of the junction unmatched. The CDR3 DNA sequence: TGTGCCAGCAGCTTCTCAAAGGGACTAGTGCATCCTGAGCAGTTCTTC. This sequence encodes CASSFSKGLVHPEQFF.

This clonotype was found a few times. The chain combines TRBV27 with TRBJ1-1; D uncertain. The CDR3 loop spans 14 amino acids. V was pared by 7 bases and J by 3 bases, with 15 bases between. Germline V CDR1 and CDR2: MNHEY, SMNVEV (reference sequence). The CDR3 loop is CASMRSPVDTEAFF. The DNA of the CDR3 is TGTGCCAGCATGAGGTCGCCAGTGGACACTGAAGCTTTCTTT.

This clonotype was detected only a few times. The chain has TRBV6-2 or TRBV6-3 and TRBJ2-7; 10 nucleotides match TRBD1. Germline V gene sequence: CDR1 MNHEY, CDR2 SVGEGT. V trimming: 5 bases; J trimming: 0 bases; junction bases outside the gene matches: 7. The CDR3 has 16 amino acids. In nucleotides, the CDR3 is TGTGCCAGCAGTACCCCCCGGGACAGGGGCTCCTACGAGCAGTACTTC. Translating gives CASSTPRDRGSYEQYF.

The chain employs TRBV6-2 or TRBV6-3 and TRBJ2-7, with 9 positions matching TRBD2. The germline CDR1 and CDR2 sequences are MNHEY and SVGEGT. This CDR3 has 16 amino acids. The ends lost 5 bases at V and 0 bases at J; junction bases unmatched: 8. CDR3 DNA sequence: TGTGCCAGCAGTGATCGACTAGCGGACAGCTCCTACGAGCAGTACTTC. This sequence encodes CASSDRLADSSYEQYF.

This clonotype was seen only a few times. This chain connects TRBV28 to TRBJ2-3, with TRBD2 identical over 12 bases. The V segment lost 2 bases and the J segment 5 bases; nucleotides outside the gene matches: 14. The germline V gene encodes CDR1 MDHEN and CDR2 SYDVKM. The CDR3 has 19 residues. CDR3 sequence (DNA): TGTGCCAGCAGTTTAGCCTTGCCCTTGACTAGCGGGAGAAGAGATACGCAGTATTTT. It is translated as CASSLALPLTSGRRDTQYF.

This clonotype was detected ten times or more. V gene TRBV9 combines with J gene TRBJ1-4; D unresolved. This CDR3 region has 14 residues. V was clipped by 1 base and J by 8 bases, with 12 bases between them. CDR1 SGDLS and CDR2 YYNGEE come from the germline V gene. The DNA of the CDR3 is TGTGCCAGCAGCGTACAGGCCCTGGGGGAAAAACTGTTTTTT. It translates to CASSVQALGEKLFF.

This clonotype was seen more than once but under ten times. V and J are TRBV27 and TRBJ1-6; no clear D. Deletions cut 8 bases from V and 0 bases from J, with 8 bases between. There are 14 residues in the CDR3. Per germline, CDR1 MNHEY and CDR2 SMNVEV (reference sequence). The CDR3 bases are TGTGCCAGCGGGATGAGCTCCTATAATTCACCCCTCCACTTT. This sequence encodes CASGMSSYNSPLHF.

This clonotype has just a few counts. CDR3 coding DNA: TGTGCCAGCAGCTTGGAGGCTAGGATTACAAACACCGGGGAGCTGTTTTTT. As protein: CASSLEARITNTGELFF. The V and J genes are TRBV5-5 and TRBJ2-2; D gene ambiguous. Germline-derived CDR1 and CDR2 are SGHKS and YYEKEE (reference sequence). This CDR3 has 17 residues. Trimming pared 0 bases from V and 2 bases from J, leaving 14 bases between.

This clonotype was seen only a few times. V is TRBV7-2 and J is TRBJ2-7, with D possibly being TRBD2 (6 bases). This CDR3 has 13 amino acids. V lost 1 base and J lost 6, with 10 bases in between. CDR1 is SGHTA, CDR2 FQGNSA, per germline. Written as DNA, the CDR3 is TGTGCCAGCAGCTTAGGGCGGGATCGCGAGCAGTACTTC. This gives the protein CASSLGRDREQYF.

The chain has TRBV7-2 and TRBJ2-7; possible D gene TRBD1, 6 bases. Germline assignment: CDR1 SGHTA and CDR2 FQGNSA. The V end lost 2 bases, the J end lost 3 bases, and 20 bases lay between the germline ends. The CDR3 is 17 amino acids. The CDR3 is CASSLRGKGRTLYEQYF. The CDR3 DNA reads TGTGCCAGCAGCTTAAGGGGGAAGGGCAGGACTCTCTACGAGCAGTACTTC. Full variable domain (remainder filled in from reference TRBV7-2 and TRBJ2-7): GAGVSQSPSNKVTEKGKDVELRCDPISGHTALYWYRQSLGQGLEFLIYFQGNSAPDKSGLPSDRFSAERTGGSVSTLTIQRTQQEDSAVYLCASSLRGKGRTLYEQYFGPGTRLTVT.

CDR3 bases: TGTGCCAGCAGTGCGGACAGGGGAAGTCAGCCCCAGCATTTT. Translated: CASSADRGSQPQHF. The chain uses TRBV6-4 and TRBJ1-5, with 9 bases identical to TRBD1. This CDR3 comprises 14 residues. Trimming took 4 bases from V and 6 from J; bases not matched to a gene: 4. From germline, CDR1 is MRHNA and CDR2 SNTAGT.

This clonotype was counted only a few times. The chain's CDR3 is CSAGYSDRYTEAFF. For the CDR3, the DNA is TGCAGTGCCGGCTACTCGGACAGATACACTGAAGCTTTCTTT. The chain couples TRBV20-1 to TRBJ1-1; maybe TRBD1 (6 bases). The V gene's germline CDR1 is DFQATT and CDR2 SNEGSKA (reference sequence). Trimming took 6 bases from V and 3 from J, leaving 17 bases between them. This CDR3 contains 14 residues.

This clonotype came up a few times. This chain connects TRBV7-6 to TRBJ2-3; 7 nucleotides match TRBD1. The CDR3 is 16 residues long. From germline, CDR1 is SGHVS and CDR2 FNYEAQ. V shed 1 base and J 0 bases; nucleotides not matched to a gene: 4. The DNA for the CDR3 is TGTGCCAGCAGCTTAGGCCGGGACAGAAGCACAGATACGCAGTATTTT. This translates into CASSLGRDRSTDTQYF.

V usage is TRBV6-2 or TRBV6-3 and J usage is TRBJ2-1, with 9 bases that match TRBD2. The CDR3 is 16 amino acids. The germline gives CDR1 MNHEY, CDR2 SVGEGT. V gave up 3 bases and J gave up 8 bases; unmatched junction bases: 11. The CDR3 bases are TGTGCCAGCAGTTATCATAGCGGGAGCCCCGGAGATGAGCAGTTCTTC. Protein product: CASSYHSGSPGDEQFF.

V is TRBV12-3 or TRBV12-4 and J is TRBJ1-5, with no clear D. The CDR3 covers 13 residues. V was pared by 4 bases and J by 2 bases, with 6 bases between. CDR3 DNA: TGTGCCAGCAGTTATGAGGGCAATCAGCCCCAGCATTTT. Its translation is CASSYEGNQPQHF.

This clonotype was detected many times. J is TRBJ2-3 and V is TRBV5-1, with D tentatively TRBD2 (5 bases). The V end lost 5 bases, the J end lost 0 bases, and 13 bases lay between the germline ends. The germline V gene encodes CDR1 SGHRS and CDR2 YFSETQ. The length of the CDR3 is 15 residues. The CDR3: CASSGSSSSTDTQYF. CDR3 coding DNA: TGCGCCAGCAGTGGGAGCAGTTCTAGCACAGATACGCAGTATTTT.